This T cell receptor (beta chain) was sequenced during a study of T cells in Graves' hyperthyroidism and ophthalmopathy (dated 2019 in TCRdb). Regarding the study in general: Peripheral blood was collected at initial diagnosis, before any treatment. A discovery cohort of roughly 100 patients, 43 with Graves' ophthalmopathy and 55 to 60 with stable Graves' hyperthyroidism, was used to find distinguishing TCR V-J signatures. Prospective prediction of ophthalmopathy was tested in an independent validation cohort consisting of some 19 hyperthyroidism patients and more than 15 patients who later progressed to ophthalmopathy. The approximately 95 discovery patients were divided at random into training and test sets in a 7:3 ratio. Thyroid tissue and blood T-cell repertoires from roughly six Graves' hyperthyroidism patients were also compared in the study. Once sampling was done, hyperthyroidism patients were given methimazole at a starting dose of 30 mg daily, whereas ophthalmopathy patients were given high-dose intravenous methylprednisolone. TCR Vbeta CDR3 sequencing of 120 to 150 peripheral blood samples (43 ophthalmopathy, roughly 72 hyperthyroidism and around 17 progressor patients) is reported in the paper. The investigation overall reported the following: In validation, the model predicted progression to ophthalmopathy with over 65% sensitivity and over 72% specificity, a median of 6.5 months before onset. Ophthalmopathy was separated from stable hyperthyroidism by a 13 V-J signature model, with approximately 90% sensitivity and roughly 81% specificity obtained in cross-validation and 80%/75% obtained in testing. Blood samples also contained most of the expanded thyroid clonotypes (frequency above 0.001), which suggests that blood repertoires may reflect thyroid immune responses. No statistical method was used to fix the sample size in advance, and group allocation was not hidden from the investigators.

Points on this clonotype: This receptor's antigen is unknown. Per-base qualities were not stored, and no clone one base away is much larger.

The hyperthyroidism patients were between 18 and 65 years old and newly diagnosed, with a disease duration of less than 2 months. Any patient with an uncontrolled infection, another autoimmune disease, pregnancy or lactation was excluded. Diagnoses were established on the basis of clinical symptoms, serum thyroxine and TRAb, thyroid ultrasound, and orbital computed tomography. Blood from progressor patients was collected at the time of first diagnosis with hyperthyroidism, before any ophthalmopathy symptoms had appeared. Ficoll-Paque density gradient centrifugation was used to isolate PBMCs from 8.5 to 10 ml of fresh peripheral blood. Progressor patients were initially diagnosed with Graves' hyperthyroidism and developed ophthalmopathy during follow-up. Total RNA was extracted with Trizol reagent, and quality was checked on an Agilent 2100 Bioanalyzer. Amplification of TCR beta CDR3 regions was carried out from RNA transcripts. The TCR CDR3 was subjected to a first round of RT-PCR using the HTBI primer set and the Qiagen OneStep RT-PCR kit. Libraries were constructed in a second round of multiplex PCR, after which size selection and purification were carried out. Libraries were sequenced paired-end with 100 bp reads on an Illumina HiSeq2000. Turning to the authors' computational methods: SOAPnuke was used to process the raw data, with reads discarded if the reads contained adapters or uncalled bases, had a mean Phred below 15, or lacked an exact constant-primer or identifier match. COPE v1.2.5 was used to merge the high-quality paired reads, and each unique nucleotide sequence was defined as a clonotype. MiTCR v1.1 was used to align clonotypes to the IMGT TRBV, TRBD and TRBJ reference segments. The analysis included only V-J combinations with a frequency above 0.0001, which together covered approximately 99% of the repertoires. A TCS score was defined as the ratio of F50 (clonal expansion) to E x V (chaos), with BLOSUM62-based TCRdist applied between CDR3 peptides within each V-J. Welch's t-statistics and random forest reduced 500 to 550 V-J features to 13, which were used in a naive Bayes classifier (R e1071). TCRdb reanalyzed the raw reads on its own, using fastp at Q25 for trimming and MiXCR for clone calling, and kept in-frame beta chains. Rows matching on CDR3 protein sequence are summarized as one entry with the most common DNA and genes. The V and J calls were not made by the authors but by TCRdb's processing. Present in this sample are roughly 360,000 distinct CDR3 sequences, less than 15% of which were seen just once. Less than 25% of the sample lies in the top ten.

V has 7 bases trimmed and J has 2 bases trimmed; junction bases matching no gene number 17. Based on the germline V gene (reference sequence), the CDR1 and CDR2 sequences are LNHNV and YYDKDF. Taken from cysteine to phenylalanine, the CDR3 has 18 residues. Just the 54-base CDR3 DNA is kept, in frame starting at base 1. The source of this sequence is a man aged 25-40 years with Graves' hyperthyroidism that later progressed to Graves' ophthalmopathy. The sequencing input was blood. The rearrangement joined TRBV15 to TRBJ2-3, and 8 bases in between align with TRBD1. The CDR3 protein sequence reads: CATNLGVQGAISTDTQYF. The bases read TGTGCCACCAATCTTGGAGTGCAGGGGGCGATTTCCACAGATACGCAGTATTTT.